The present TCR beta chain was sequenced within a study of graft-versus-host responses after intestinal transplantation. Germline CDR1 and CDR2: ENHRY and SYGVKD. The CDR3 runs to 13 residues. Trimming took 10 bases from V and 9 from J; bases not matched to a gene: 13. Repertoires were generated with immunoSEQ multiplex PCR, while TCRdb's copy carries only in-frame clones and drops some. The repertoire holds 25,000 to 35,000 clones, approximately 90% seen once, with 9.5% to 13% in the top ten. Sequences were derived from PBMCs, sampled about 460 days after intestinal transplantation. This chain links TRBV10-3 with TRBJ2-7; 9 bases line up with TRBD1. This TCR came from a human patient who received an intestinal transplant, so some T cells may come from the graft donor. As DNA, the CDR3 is TGTGCCACTGGGGACAGGGAGCGGGGCGGGCAGTACTTC. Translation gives CATGDRERGGQYF.